The subject of this entry is one TCR beta chain. Amplification of TCR beta CDR3 regions used RNA as the template. HTBI primers drove first-round RT-PCR of the TCR CDR3. TCRdb analysed the multiplex PCR reads with MiXCR anew, one entry per CDR3 protein. The sample holds about 300,000 distinct CDR3 sequences, less than 20% seen once. This sample was included in a study of T cells in Graves' hyperthyroidism and ophthalmopathy. V shed 5 bases, J shed 5 bases, and the junction held 6 bases outside the gene matches. Germline-derived CDR1 and CDR2 are MNHEY and SMNVEV (reference sequence). This CDR3 has 15 residues. Patients with uncontrolled infections, other autoimmune diseases, pregnancy or lactation were excluded. Diagnoses used clinical symptoms, serum thyroxine and TRAb, thyroid ultrasound and orbital computed tomography. This sample holds PBMCs from 8.5 to 10 ml fresh peripheral blood.

The sample taken for sequencing was blood. The receptor comes from a man over 45 with Graves' ophthalmopathy. This chain joins TRBV27 and TRBJ2-2, with 9 positions matching TRBD1. Here the CDR3 reads CASSVGDRGTGELFF. The CDR3, as DNA: TGTGCCAGCAGTGTAGGAGACAGGGGGACCGGGGAGCTGTTTTTT.